One and the same sample provided the 3 T cell receptor beta chains below, sequenced in a study of cytomegalovirus exposure and HLA in healthy donors (TCRdb year 2017). Library construction relied on the immunoSEQ multiplex PCR assay. The multiplex PCR relied on a mix of 60 forward primers for TCR Vbeta segments and 13 reverse primers for TCR Jbeta segments. TCRdb provides this immuneACCESS table in a form limited to in-frame rearrangements. Some clones are lacking; in checked studies, under half of them reflect an unresolved V gene, and why the rest are absent is not known. The sample table contains about 180,000 clones; only one count was recorded for roughly four fifths of them. 2.5% to 3.5% of the sample is taken by the ten largest. Sequencing used PBMCs. The receptors here all came from a male donor in good health and CMV-seronegative.

Comment on this clone: Other DNA sequences in this specimen translate into the identical CDR3. This chain uses TRBV5-1 with TRBJ1-2, with D possibly being TRBD1 (6 bases). CDR3 length equals 13 residues. V lost 0 bases and J lost 4, with 7 bases in between. The germline gives CDR1 SGHRS, CDR2 YFSETQ. CDR3 in amino acids: CASSLGGGYGYTF. CDR3 in DNA: TGCGCCAGCAGCTTGGGAGGGGGCTATGGCTACACCTTC.

This chain joins TRBV7-3 and TRBJ1-5; the D gene is possibly TRBD1 (6 bases). CDR1 is SGHTA, CDR2 FQGTGA, per germline. V shed 1 base and J shed 3 bases, with 10 bases lying between them. This CDR3 contains 15 residues. CDR3 in amino acids: CASSLMGAPNQPQHF. CDR3 nucleotide sequence: TGTGCCAGCAGCTTAATGGGGGCTCCCAATCAGCCCCAGCATTTT.

This clone showed up just a few times. The V gene is TRBV5-8, the J gene TRBJ1-2; 7 bases map to TRBD1. Germline-derived CDR1 and CDR2 are SGHTS and YDEGEE. V lost 2 bases, J lost 6 bases, and 7 bases stayed unmatched. The CDR3 consists of 14 residues. The CDR3 sequence: CASSLGDRDHGYTF. The CDR3 DNA reads TGTGCCAGCAGCTTAGGAGACAGGGACCATGGCTACACCTTC.